This TCR beta chain stems from a study of technical replicates of blood from several donors. The CDR3 spans 16 residues. Losses at the gene ends were 2 bases for V and 3 bases for J; bases not matched to a gene: 8. Germline CDR1 reads MNHNS; CDR2 reads SASEGT. Data came from immunoSEQ multiplex PCR; TCRdb stores just in-frame clones and leaves some out. Among about 78,000 clones listed, 95% were seen once. The sequence was collected from a human donor in good health. J is TRBJ2-7 and V is TRBV6-1; 9 bases line up with TRBD2. The sample was T cells isolated from PBMCs. In DNA, the CDR3 is TGTGCCAGCAGTGAACGCCAGGGTAGCGGGGGCTACGAGCAGTACTTC. It translates to CASSERQGSGGYEQYF.